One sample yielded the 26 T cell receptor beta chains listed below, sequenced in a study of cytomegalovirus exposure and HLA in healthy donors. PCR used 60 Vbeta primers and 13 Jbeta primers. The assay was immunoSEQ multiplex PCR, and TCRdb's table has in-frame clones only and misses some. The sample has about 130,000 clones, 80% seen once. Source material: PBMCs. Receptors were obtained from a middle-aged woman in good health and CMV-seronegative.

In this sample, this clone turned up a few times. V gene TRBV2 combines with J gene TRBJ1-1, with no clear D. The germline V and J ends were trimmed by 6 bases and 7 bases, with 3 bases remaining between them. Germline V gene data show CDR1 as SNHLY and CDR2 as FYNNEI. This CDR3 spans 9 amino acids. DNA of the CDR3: TGTGCCAGCAGCCGTGAAGCTTTCTTT. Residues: CASSREAFF.

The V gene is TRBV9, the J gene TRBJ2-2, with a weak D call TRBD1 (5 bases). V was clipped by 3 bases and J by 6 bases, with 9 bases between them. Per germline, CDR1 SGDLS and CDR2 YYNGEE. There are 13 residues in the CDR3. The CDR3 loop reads CASSAGNSGELFF. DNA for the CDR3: TGTGCCAGCAGCGCAGGGAATTCCGGGGAGCTGTTTTTT.

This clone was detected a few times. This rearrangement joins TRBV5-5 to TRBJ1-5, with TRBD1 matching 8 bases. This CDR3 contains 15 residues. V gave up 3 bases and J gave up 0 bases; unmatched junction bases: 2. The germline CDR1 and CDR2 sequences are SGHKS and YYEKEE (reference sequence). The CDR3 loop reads CASSWTGNSNQPQHF. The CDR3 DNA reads TGTGCCAGCAGCTGGACAGGGAATAGCAATCAGCCCCAGCATTTT.

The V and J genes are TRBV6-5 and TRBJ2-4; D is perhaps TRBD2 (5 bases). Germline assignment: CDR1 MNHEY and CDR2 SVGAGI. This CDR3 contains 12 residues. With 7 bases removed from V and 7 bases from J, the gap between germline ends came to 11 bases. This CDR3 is CASKDPGNIQYF. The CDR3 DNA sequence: TGTGCCAGCAAGGACCCGGGGAACATTCAGTACTTC.

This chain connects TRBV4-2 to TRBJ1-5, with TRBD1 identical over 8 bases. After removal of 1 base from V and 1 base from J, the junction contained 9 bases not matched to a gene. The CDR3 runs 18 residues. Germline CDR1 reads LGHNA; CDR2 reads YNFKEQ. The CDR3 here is CASSQGVTGGISNQPQHF. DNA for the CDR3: TGTGCCAGCAGCCAAGGGGTTACAGGGGGTATAAGCAATCAGCCCCAGCATTTT.

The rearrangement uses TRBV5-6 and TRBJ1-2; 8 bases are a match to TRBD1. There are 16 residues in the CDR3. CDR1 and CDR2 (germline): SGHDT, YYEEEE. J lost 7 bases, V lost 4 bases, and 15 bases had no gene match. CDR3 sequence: CASSGAQGAVALGYTF. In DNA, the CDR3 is TGTGCCAGCAGCGGGGCGCAGGGGGCGGTTGCCCTTGGCTACACCTTC.

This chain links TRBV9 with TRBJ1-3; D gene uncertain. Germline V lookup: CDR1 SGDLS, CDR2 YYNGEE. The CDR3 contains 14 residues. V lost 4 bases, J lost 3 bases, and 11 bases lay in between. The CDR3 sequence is CASSSPGSGNTIYF. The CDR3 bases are TGTGCCAGCAGCTCCCCCGGGAGTGGAAACACCATATATTTT.

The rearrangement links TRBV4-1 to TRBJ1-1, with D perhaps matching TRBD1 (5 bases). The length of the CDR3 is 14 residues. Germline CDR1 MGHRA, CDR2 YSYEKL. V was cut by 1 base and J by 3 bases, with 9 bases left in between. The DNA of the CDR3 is TGCGCCAGCAGCCAAGTGCGGGGGGACACTGAAGCTTTCTTT. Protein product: CASSQVRGDTEAFF.

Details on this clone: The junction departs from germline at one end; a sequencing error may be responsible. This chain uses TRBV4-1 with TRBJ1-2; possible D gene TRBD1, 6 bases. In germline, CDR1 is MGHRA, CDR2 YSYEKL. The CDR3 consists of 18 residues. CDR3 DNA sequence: TGCGCCAGCAGTCAAGATCAGGGGTCGCCGAGCTTCAACTATGGCTACACCTTC. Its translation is CASSQDQGSPSFNYGYTF.

The CDR3 reads CASSLDRDPTPLHF. In DNA form, the CDR3 reads TGTGCCAGCAGCTTGGACAGGGACCCCACACCCCTCCACTTT. V is TRBV9 and J is TRBJ1-6, with 8 bases that match TRBD1. V shed 4 bases, J shed 11 bases, and the junction held 8 bases outside the gene matches. The germline gives CDR1 SGDLS, CDR2 YYNGEE. The CDR3 spans 14 residues.

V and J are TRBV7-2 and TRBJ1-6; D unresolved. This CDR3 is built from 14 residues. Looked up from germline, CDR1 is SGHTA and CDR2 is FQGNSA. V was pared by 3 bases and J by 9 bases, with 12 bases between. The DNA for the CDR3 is TGTGCCAGCAGCTTTAACCGGGAGAGTTCACCCCTCCACTTT. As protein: CASSFNRESSPLHF.

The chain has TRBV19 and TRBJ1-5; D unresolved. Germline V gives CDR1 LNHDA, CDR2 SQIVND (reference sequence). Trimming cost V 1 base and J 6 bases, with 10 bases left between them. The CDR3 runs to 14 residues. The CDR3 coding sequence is TGTGCCAGTAGTATAGGAGGTAGGAGTCAGCCCCAGCATTTT. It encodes CASSIGGRSQPQHF.

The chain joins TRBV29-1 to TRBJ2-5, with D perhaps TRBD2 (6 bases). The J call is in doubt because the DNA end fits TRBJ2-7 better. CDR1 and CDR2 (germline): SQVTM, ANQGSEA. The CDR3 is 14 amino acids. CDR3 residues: CSAWGGLTAYEQYF. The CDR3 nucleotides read TGCAGCGCCTGGGGAGGATTGACAGCCTACGAGCAGTACTTC.

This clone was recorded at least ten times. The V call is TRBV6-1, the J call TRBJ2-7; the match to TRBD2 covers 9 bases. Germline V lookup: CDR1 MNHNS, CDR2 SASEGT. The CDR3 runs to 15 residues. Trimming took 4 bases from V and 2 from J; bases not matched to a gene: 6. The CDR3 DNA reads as TGTGCCAGCAGTGGAGATAGCGGGGGTCCCTACGAGCAGTACTTC. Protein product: CASSGDSGGPYEQYF.

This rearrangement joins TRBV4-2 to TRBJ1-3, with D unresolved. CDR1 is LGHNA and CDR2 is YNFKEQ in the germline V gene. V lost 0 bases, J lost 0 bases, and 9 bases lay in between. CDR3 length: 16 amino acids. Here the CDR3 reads CASSQEAGHSGNTIYF. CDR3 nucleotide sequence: TGTGCCAGCAGCCAAGAAGCCGGTCACTCTGGAAACACCATATATTTT.

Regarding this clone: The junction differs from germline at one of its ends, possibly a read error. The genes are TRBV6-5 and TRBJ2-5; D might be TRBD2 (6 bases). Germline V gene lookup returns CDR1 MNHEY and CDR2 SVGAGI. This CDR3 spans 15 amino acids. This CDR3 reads CPSSYTGRGGETQYF. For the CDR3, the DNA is TGTCCCAGCAGTTACACCGGGAGAGGTGGAGAGACCCAGTACTTC.

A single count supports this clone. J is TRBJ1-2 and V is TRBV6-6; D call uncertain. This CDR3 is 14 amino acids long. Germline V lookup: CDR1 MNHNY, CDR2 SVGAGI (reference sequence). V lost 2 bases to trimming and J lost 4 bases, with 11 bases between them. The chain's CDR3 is CASSYRTRSYGYTF. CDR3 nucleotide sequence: TGTGCCAGCAGTTACCGTACGAGGAGCTATGGCTACACCTTC.

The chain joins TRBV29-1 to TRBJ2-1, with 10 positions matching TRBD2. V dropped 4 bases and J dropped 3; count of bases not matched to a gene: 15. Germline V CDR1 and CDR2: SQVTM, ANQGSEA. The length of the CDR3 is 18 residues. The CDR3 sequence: CSVVFPLGLAPVYNEQFF. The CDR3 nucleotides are TGCAGCGTTGTATTTCCCCTGGGACTAGCGCCAGTCTACAATGAGCAGTTCTTC.

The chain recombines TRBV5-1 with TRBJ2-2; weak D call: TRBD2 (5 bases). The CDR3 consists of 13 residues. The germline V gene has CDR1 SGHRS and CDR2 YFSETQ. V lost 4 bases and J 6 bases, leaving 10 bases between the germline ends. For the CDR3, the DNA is TGCGCCAGCAGCCCTGGACTGTCCGGGGAGCTGTTTTTT. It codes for CASSPGLSGELFF. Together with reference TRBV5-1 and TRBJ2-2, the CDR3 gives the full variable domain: KAGVTQTPRYLIKTRGQQVTLSCSPISGHRSVSWYQQTPGQGLQFLFEYFSETQRNKGNFPGRFSGRQFSNSRSEMNVSTLELGDSALYLCASSPGLSGELFFGEGSRLTVL.

DNA of the CDR3: TGTGCCAGCAGCCGGGGACTAGAGCAGTTCTTC. Amino acid sequence: CASSRGLEQFF. The rearrangement links TRBV11-2 to TRBJ2-1; 7 nucleotides match TRBD2. CDR3 length: 11 residues. Germline trimming cut 5 bases from V and 10 bases from J; bases unmatched to any gene: 2. Looked up from germline, CDR1 is SGHAT and CDR2 is FQNNGV.

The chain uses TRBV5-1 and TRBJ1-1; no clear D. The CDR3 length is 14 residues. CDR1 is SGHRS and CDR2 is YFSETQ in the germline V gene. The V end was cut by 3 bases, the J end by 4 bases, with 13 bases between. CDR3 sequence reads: CASSSRETLTEAFF. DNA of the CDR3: TGCGCCAGCAGCTCGAGGGAGACACTCACTGAAGCTTTCTTT.

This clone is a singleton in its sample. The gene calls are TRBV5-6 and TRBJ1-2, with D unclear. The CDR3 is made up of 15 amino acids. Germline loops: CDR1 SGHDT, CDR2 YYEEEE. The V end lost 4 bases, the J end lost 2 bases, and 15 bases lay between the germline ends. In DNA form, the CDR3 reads TGTGCCAGCAGCCCGAATCCGACATCCAACTATGGCTACACCTTC. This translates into CASSPNPTSNYGYTF.

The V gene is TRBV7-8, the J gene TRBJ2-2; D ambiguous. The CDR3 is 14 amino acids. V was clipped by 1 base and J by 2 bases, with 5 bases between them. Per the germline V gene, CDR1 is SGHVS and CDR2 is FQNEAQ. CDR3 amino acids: CASSLGGNTGELFF. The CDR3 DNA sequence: TGTGCCAGCAGCTTAGGAGGAAACACCGGGGAGCTGTTTTTT.

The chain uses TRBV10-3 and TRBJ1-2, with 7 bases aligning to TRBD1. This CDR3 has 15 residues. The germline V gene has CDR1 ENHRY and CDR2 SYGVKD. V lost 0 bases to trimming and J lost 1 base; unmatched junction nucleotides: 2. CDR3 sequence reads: CAISESPGGNYGYTF. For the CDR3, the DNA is TGTGCCATCAGTGAGTCGCCAGGGGGTAACTATGGCTACACCTTC.

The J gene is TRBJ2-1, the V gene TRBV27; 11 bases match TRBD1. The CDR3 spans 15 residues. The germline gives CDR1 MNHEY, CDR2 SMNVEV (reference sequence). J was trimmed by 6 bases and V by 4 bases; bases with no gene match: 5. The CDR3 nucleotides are TGTGCCAGCAGTTCCCCGGACAGGGGGCCCAATGAGCAGTTCTTC. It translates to CASSSPDRGPNEQFF.

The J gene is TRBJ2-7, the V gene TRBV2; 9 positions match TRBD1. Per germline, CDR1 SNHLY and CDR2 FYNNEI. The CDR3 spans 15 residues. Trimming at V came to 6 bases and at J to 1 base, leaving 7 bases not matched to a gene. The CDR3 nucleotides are TGTGCCAGCAGCGCCGACAGGGGGGATTCCTACGAGCAGTACTTC. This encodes CASSADRGDSYEQYF. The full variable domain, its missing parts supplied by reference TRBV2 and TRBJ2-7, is EPEVTQTPSHQVTQMGQEVILRCVPISNHLYFYWYRQILGQKVEFLVSFYNNEISEKSEIFDDQFSVERPDGSNFTLKIRSTKLEDSAMYFCASSADRGDSYEQYFGPGTRLTVT.